This TCR beta chain appears in the sequencing data of a study of blood T cell repertoires in COVID-19. Overall study context: T cells, B-cell-depleted T cells, or PBMCs provided the cDNA or gDNA that served as material.

The CDR3 consists of 16 residues. The V gene end was trimmed by 3 bases and the J gene end by 4 bases; junction bases not matched to a gene: 5. Germline loops: CDR1 MDHEN, CDR2 SYDVKM. The table came from immunoSEQ multiplex PCR; TCRdb's copy has only in-frame clones and leaves some out. The sample yields 110,000 to 150,000 clones, 81% seen once. The clonotype was recovered from a human donor in a cohort sampled during active COVID-19. The rearrangement links TRBV28 to TRBJ2-3; 12 bases are a match to TRBD2. The sequenced sample consisted of peripheral blood. The CDR3 region is CASSLVLAGGPDTQYF. DNA of the CDR3: TGTGCCAGCAGTTTGGTTCTAGCGGGAGGGCCAGATACGCAGTATTTT.